This is a list of T cell receptor beta chains from one sample in a study of cytomegalovirus exposure and HLA in healthy donors. Here immunoSEQ multiplex PCR was the method, and the copy in TCRdb shows in-frame clones only, minus some. This sample has about 170,000 clones, with 65% to 85% found just once. Material: PBMCs. Every receptor here comes from a woman between 50 and 59 years old in good health and CMV-seropositive. Each CDR3 is given with its conserved first and last residue. Fields, in order: clone size, V gene, J gene, D gene, CDR3 protein, CDR3 DNA. A D gene is named only where the DNA matches it firmly. Rows give clone size only sometimes, using once, few, many, or a class for an expanded clone.

>-|TRBV4-3|TRBJ1-2|-
CASSFFQDTGRGYTF
TGCGCCAGCAGCTTTTTCCAGGACACGGGTCGTGGCTACACCTTC
>-|TRBV10-3|TRBJ2-7|TRBD1
CAISADRVTDEQYF
TGTGCCATCAGTGCAGACAGGGTTACGGACGAGCAGTACTTC
>-|TRBV5-8|TRBJ1-1|-
CASSGYTEAFF
TGTGCCAGCAGCGGCTACACTGAAGCTTTCTTT
>-|TRBV9|TRBJ2-7|TRBD1
CASSAGTGVHEQYF
TGTGCCAGCAGCGCCGGGACAGGTGTTCACGAGCAGTACTTC
>-|TRBV6-1|TRBJ2-7|TRBD1
CASSEWQGARYEQYF
TGTGCCAGCAGTGAATGGCAGGGGGCAAGGTACGAGCAGTACTTC
>-|TRBV7-9|TRBJ2-2|TRBD1
CAAGSPRGRPQGTGELFF
TGTGCCGCAGGTAGTCCAAGGGGGCGGCCACAGGGGACCGGGGAGCTGTTTTTT
>-|TRBV10-3|TRBJ1-2|TRBD1
CAISNPLRLGTAGEGYTF
TGTGCCATCAGTAATCCCTTGAGGCTCGGGACAGCAGGAGAAGGCTACACCTTC
>-|TRBV11-2|TRBJ1-2|TRBD1
CASSIGQGSSGYTF
TGTGCCAGCAGCATAGGACAGGGGTCGAGTGGCTACACCTTC
>-|TRBV7-2|TRBJ1-1|TRBD1
CASRPTQGVMNTEAFF
TGTGCCAGCAGACCGACCCAGGGGGTAATGAACACTGAAGCTTTCTTT
>-|TRBV19|TRBJ2-3|-
CASSIDLQYF
TGTGCCAGTAGTATAGATCTGCAGTATTTT
>-|TRBV5-4|TRBJ2-6|-
CASSLGQTGANVLTF
TGTGCCAGCAGCTTGGGGCAGACTGGGGCCAACGTCCTGACTTTC
>once|TRBV28|TRBJ2-2|TRBD1
CASSLGTGGNTGELFF
TGTGCCAGCAGTCTTGGGACAGGGGGTAACACCGGGGAGCTGTTTTTT
>-|TRBV7-2|TRBJ1-5|-
CASSLPYQPQHF
TGTGCCAGCAGCTTACCGTATCAGCCCCAGCATTTT
>-|TRBV10-3|TRBJ2-1|TRBD1
CAISTQGIEQFF
TGTGCCATCAGTACACAGGGGATTGAGCAGTTCTTC
>once|TRBV5-4|TRBJ1-2|TRBD1
CASSLPGTAFDGYTF
TGTGCCAGCAGCTTGCCCGGGACAGCGTTCGATGGCTACACCTTC
>once|TRBV7-2|TRBJ2-1|TRBD1
CASSSRTGEAYNEQFF
TGTGCCAGCAGCTCTAGGACAGGGGAGGCCTACAATGAGCAGTTCTTC
>-|TRBV4-1|TRBJ2-1|-
CASSQARGNEQFF
TGCGCCAGCAGCCAGGCTAGGGGGAATGAGCAGTTCTTC
>-|TRBV5-1|TRBJ2-1|TRBD1
CASSSKPTGTADNEQFF
TGCGCCAGCAGCTCCAAGCCCACCGGGACAGCAGACAATGAGCAGTTCTTC
>-|TRBV5-1|TRBJ1-1|-
CASSFSGGDTEAFF
TGCGCCAGCAGCTTTAGTGGAGGGGACACTGAAGCTTTCTTT
>-|TRBV15|TRBJ1-5|TRBD1
CATSRYRGSNQPQHF
TGTGCCACCAGCAGGTACAGGGGTTCTAATCAGCCCCAGCATTTT
>once|TRBV4-1|TRBJ1-4|-
CASSQVRKDYDEKLFF
TGCGCCAGCAGCCAAGTCAGGAAAGATTATGACGAAAAACTGTTTTTT
>-|TRBV11-2|TRBJ1-4|-
CASSLVVRINEKLFF
TGTGCCAGCAGCTTAGTTGTGCGAATTAATGAAAAACTGTTTTTT
>-|TRBV30|TRBJ1-5|-
CAWSVLLGGNQPQHF
TGTGCCTGGAGTGTACTTTTAGGAGGAAATCAGCCCCAGCATTTT
>-|TRBV6-1|TRBJ2-7|TRBD2
CATTGRGVYEQYF
TGTGCCACCACCGGACGGGGGGTCTACGAGCAGTACTTC
>-|TRBV7-9|TRBJ2-7|-
CASSLAAGVPYEQYF
TGTGCCAGCAGCTTAGCGGCAGGGGTGCCCTACGAGCAGTACTTC
>-|TRBV6-1|TRBJ2-2|TRBD2
CASSERLAGGPDTGELFF
TGTGCCAGCAGTGAACGACTAGCGGGAGGGCCGGATACCGGGGAGCTGTTTTTT
>-|TRBV4-3|TRBJ2-3|TRBD2
CASSRLAGGRTDTQYF
TGCGCCAGCAGCCGACTAGCGGGAGGCCGCACAGATACGCAGTATTTT
>-|TRBV6-5|TRBJ2-1|-
CASSQTRVRNDEQFF
TGTGCCAGCAGCCAGACTCGGGTCCGTAACGATGAGCAGTTCTTC
>-|TRBV18|TRBJ2-1|TRBD1
CASSPGTGTYNEQFF
TGTGCCAGCTCACCCGGGACAGGGACCTACAATGAGCAGTTCTTC
>-|TRBV19|TRBJ1-5|TRBD1
CASRNRGLDQPQHF
TGTGCCAGTAGGAACAGGGGGCTGGATCAGCCCCAGCATTTT
>-|TRBV4-3|TRBJ2-3|-
CASSRKGGVYAGSTDTQYF
TGCGCCAGCAGCCGAAAGGGGGGGGTGTACGCAGGAAGCACAGATACGCAGTATTTT
>many|TRBV2|TRBJ1-3|TRBD1
CASRSDRGGNTIYF
TGTGCCAGCAGGTCGGACAGGGGCGGAAACACCATATATTTT
>-|TRBV7-9|TRBJ2-2|-
CASSRQNSWTGELFF
TGTGCCAGCAGCCGACAGAACTCATGGACCGGGGAGCTGTTTTTT
>-|TRBV7-6|TRBJ2-6|TRBD1
CASSPTGTVNSGANVLTF
TGTGCCAGCAGCCCGACCGGGACAGTGAACTCTGGGGCCAACGTCCTGACTTTC
>once|TRBV30|TRBJ1-2|TRBD1
CAWSVDRDYGYTF
TGTGCCTGGAGTGTGGACAGGGACTATGGCTACACCTTC
>once|TRBV4-1|TRBJ2-7|TRBD1
CASSLAGTGGYEQYF
TGCGCCAGCAGCCTAGCCGGGACAGGGGGCTACGAGCAGTACTTC
>-|TRBV5-6|TRBJ1-2|-
CASSLVRSYGYTF
TGTGCCAGCAGCTTGGTTCGGTCGTATGGCTACACCTTC